This T cell receptor (beta chain) was sequenced for a study of T cell responses to AZD1222 COVID-19 vaccine. With respect to this clone: The target antigen is unknown.

Clones were read by immunoSEQ multiplex PCR, and TCRdb kept only the in-frame ones, dropping some. In the table there are more than 90,000 clones, 88% of which are singletons. Whole-study results and caveats: The CD4 TCRs associated with vaccination extended across spike and predominated at 160-218 and 743-854.

Germline loops: CDR1 ENHRY, CDR2 SYGVKD. This CDR3 region has 15 residues. Trimming shortened V by 4 bases and J by 1 base, and 12 bases separated the two germline ends. The input for sequencing was peripheral blood, taken 28 days after the second AZD1222 dose. V and J are TRBV10-3 and TRBJ2-3; perhaps TRBD2 as D (6 bases). This clonotype was obtained from an adult who received the AZD1222 COVID-19 vaccine. CDR3 sequence reads: CAISGREAGTDTQYF. For the CDR3, the DNA is TGTGCCATCAGTGGCAGGGAGGCGGGCACAGATACGCAGTATTTT.